Below, 31 T cell receptor beta chains from the same sample are listed, as sequenced in a study of T cell repertoires in cytomegalovirus infection. TCRdb recomputed calls from the reads with MiXCR, one row per CDR3 protein. The data contain approximately 550,000 distinct CDR3 sequences, 15% to 20% of them seen just once; the ten biggest clones take up around 25%. Sequencing used CD8+ T cells from PBMCs. These receptor sequences come from a human donor in good health (CMV status not recorded). Some clones in this sample may be carry-over from other donors' samples.

This clonotype was seen many times. The genes are TRBV19 and TRBJ2-3; 8 nucleotides match TRBD2. The CDR3 is 15 amino acids. The trim removed 7 bases at V and 2 bases at J, leaving 8 bases unmatched. Germline CDR1 LNHDA, CDR2 SQIVND (reference sequence). CDR3 DNA sequence: TGTGCCAGTAAGAAACGGGGGGGCCCCACAGATACGCAGTATTTT. The encoded protein is CASKKRGGPTDTQYF.

In its sample, this clonotype was seen many times. The chain carries TRBV28 and TRBJ2-2; 11 bases are a match to TRBD1. Looked up from germline, CDR1 is MDHEN and CDR2 is SYDVKM. V was pared by 8 bases and J by 4 bases, with 9 bases of the junction left unmatched. The CDR3 covers 16 residues. Here the CDR3 DNA reads TGTGCCAGCGGAAATAAGGGACAGGGGGGCACCGGGGAGCTGTTTTTT. Translating it yields CASGNKGQGGTGELFF.

This chain connects TRBV5-1 to TRBJ2-7, with 12 bases fitting TRBD1. The CDR3 is 17 amino acids. Germline loops: CDR1 SGHRS, CDR2 YFSETQ. Unmatched junction bases numbered 11, after V lost 0 bases and J lost 7 bases. CDR3 nucleotide sequence: TGCGCCAGCAGCTTGGACCCGGGACAGGGGGCGCATGGAGAGCAGTACTTC. Translating gives CASSLDPGQGAHGEQYF.

This clonotype was observed a handful of times. The chain couples TRBV7-9 to TRBJ2-1; TRBD1 is a possible D gene (6 bases). The germline V and J ends were trimmed by 6 bases and 5 bases, with 17 bases remaining between them. Germline V lookup: CDR1 SEHNR, CDR2 FQNEAQ (reference sequence). The CDR3 consists of 15 residues. The CDR3, as DNA: TGTGCCAGCAGATTGACGAAAGACAGGAACAATGAGCAGTTCTTC. The encoded protein is CASRLTKDRNNEQFF.

The chain joins TRBV15 to TRBJ2-7; the match to TRBD1 covers 9 bases. There are 14 residues in the CDR3. The V gene's germline CDR1 is LNHNV and CDR2 YYDKDF (reference sequence). Losses at the gene ends were 4 bases for V and 5 bases for J; bases not matched to a gene: 6. CDR3: CATSKPGQGNEQYF. The DNA of the CDR3 is TGTGCCACCAGCAAACCGGGACAGGGCAACGAGCAGTACTTC. Variable domain in full (rest from reference TRBV15 and TRBJ2-7): DAMVIQNPRYQVTQFGKPVTLSCSQTLNHNVMYWYQQKSSQAPKLLFHYYDKDFNNEADTPDNFQSRRPNTSFCFLDIRSPGLGDTAMYLCATSKPGQGNEQYFGPGTRLTVT.

This clonotype was counted only a few times. The V gene is TRBV9, the J gene TRBJ2-3; D may correspond to TRBD1 or TRBD2 (5 bases each). CDR3 length equals 14 residues. The germline V and J ends were trimmed by 3 bases and 2 bases, with 10 bases remaining between them. Germline V gene lookup returns CDR1 SGDLS and CDR2 YYNGEE. CDR3 sequence (DNA): TGTGCCAGCAGCGATGGGGACCTCACAGATACGCAGTATTTT. Encoded protein: CASSDGDLTDTQYF.

Many counts were recorded for this clonotype. The chain uses TRBV12-3 or TRBV12-4 and TRBJ2-2; perhaps TRBD2 as D (6 bases). The ends were cut back, 4 bases at V and 5 bases at J, with 23 bases in the middle. The CDR3 is 18 amino acids. The CDR3 nucleotides read TGTGCCAGCAGTTCCCGGGGCGGGGCCCTCGGGGGTACCGGGGAGCTGTTTTTT. This encodes CASSSRGGALGGTGELFF.

This clonotype was seen only a few times. V and J are TRBV28 and TRBJ2-2, with 12 bases identical to TRBD2. The CDR3 contains 16 residues. Germline V gene lookup returns CDR1 MDHEN and CDR2 SYDVKM. Trimming removed 6 bases from V and 6 bases from J; junction bases left unmatched: 8. The DNA for the CDR3 is TGTGCCAGCAGGTTGACTAGCGGGAGTTCCCCCGGGGAGCTGTTTTTT. Residues: CASRLTSGSSPGELFF.

V and J are TRBV7-4 and TRBJ2-2, with no clear D. The CDR3 runs to 14 residues. Germline values: CDR1 SGHVT, CDR2 SQSDAQ. V gave up 1 base and J gave up 4 bases, with 7 bases separating them. CDR3 sequence reads: CASSLELTTGELFF. CDR3 in DNA: TGTGCCAGCAGCTTAGAATTGACCACCGGGGAGCTGTTTTTT.

This clonotype was found many times. The V and J genes are TRBV7-3 and TRBJ1-2; the match to TRBD1 covers 8 bases. Germline lookup yields CDR1 SGHTA and CDR2 FQGTGA. The CDR3 runs to 14 residues. Losses at the gene ends were 5 bases for V and 0 bases for J; bases not matched to a gene: 2. The CDR3 DNA follows: TGTGCCAGCAGCGCGGGACAGGCTAACTATGGCTACACCTTC. Its translation: CASSAGQANYGYTF.

The rearrangement links TRBV7-9 to TRBJ1-2; D possibly corresponds to TRBD1 (5 bases). Germline CDR1 reads SEHNR; CDR2 reads FQNEAQ (reference sequence). This CDR3 is built from 12 residues. V was clipped by 6 bases and J by 6 bases, with 11 bases between them. For the CDR3, the DNA is TGTGCCAGCAGTCCCTCCAGGGATGGCTACACCTTC. This sequence encodes CASSPSRDGYTF.

This clonotype was seen many times. The chain is built from TRBV25-1 and TRBJ1-3; D uncertain. The CDR3 is 14 amino acids. The germline V gene encodes CDR1 MGHDK and CDR2 SYGVNS. Trimming cost V 3 bases and J 0 bases, with 6 bases left between them. DNA for the CDR3: TGTGCCAGCAGTGAGGGGTTCTCTGGAAACACCATATATTTT. Translated: CASSEGFSGNTIYF.

This clonotype has ten or more counts. This rearrangement joins TRBV7-2 to TRBJ1-6; D uncertain. V gave up 5 bases and J gave up 10 bases, with 12 bases separating them. This CDR3 spans 13 amino acids. The germline V gene has CDR1 SGHTA and CDR2 FQGNSA. Written as DNA, the CDR3 is TGTGCCAGCAGCCAAGACGGGGAATCACCCCTCCACTTT. The encoded protein is CASSQDGESPLHF.

This chain joins TRBV3-1 and TRBJ2-3, with D perhaps given as TRBD1 or TRBD2 (7 bases each). V gave up 4 bases and J gave up 2 bases, with 16 bases separating them. The CDR3 contains 16 residues. Germline CDR1 LGHDT, CDR2 YNNKEL (reference sequence). The CDR3: CASSPGGEGATDTQYF. The DNA of the CDR3 is TGTGCCAGCAGCCCCGGTGGGGAGGGGGCCACAGATACGCAGTATTTT.

This clonotype appeared a few times. The chain links TRBV5-4 to TRBJ1-1, with 8 bases that match TRBD1. The CDR3 is 14 amino acids. The J segment lost 4 bases and the V segment lost 4 bases, leaving 6 bases of the junction unmatched. Germline-derived CDR1 and CDR2 are SGHNT and YYREEE (reference sequence). The CDR3 here is CASSADRGGTEAFF. DNA of the CDR3: TGTGCCAGCAGCGCCGACAGGGGCGGCACTGAAGCTTTCTTT.

In DNA, the CDR3 is TGTGCCAGCAGTTTATCGGCCGGATTGGTCTCGTACGAGCAGTACTTC. Protein sequence: CASSLSAGLVSYEQYF. The chain employs TRBV27 and TRBJ2-7; unclear D gene. V was shortened by 0 bases and J by 4 bases, with 16 bases between the two germline ends. This CDR3 contains 16 residues. CDR1 is MNHEY, CDR2 SMNVEV, per germline (reference sequence).

Many counts were recorded for this clonotype. The rearrangement uses TRBV7-3 and TRBJ2-1; 14 positions match TRBD2. In germline, CDR1 is SGHTA, CDR2 FQGTGA. The CDR3 totals 17 residues. Losses at the gene ends were 3 bases for V and 4 bases for J; bases not matched to a gene: 5. This chain's CDR3 is CASSFSTSGGGYNEQFF. The CDR3 DNA sequence: TGTGCCAGCAGCTTCTCGACTAGCGGGGGGGGTTACAATGAGCAGTTCTTC.

This clonotype was picked up many times. The chain uses TRBV19 and TRBJ2-7, with 9 nucleotides matching TRBD1. Germline CDR1 is LNHDA and CDR2 is SQIVND (reference sequence). The V and J ends lost 6 bases and 4 bases, in that order; junction bases with no gene match: 10. CDR3 size: 15 residues. CDR3 DNA sequence: TGTGCCAGTAGCCCGGGGGACAGGGCGGGGTACGAGCAGTACTTC. As protein: CASSPGDRAGYEQYF.

This clonotype appeared a few times. The chain uses TRBV3-1 and TRBJ2-7; 10 bases fit TRBD2. Trimming removed 4 bases from V and 0 bases from J; junction bases left unmatched: 9. The germline V gene encodes CDR1 LGHDT and CDR2 YNNKEL (reference sequence). The CDR3 is made up of 17 amino acids. CDR3 DNA: TGTGCCAGCAGCCCGCCGGGACTAGCGATAAGCTCCTACGAGCAGTACTTC. This gives the protein CASSPPGLAISSYEQYF.

This clonotype was found many times. The rearrangement links TRBV6-2 or TRBV6-3 to TRBJ1-5, with D tentatively TRBD1 (5 bases). Trimming left V 6 bases short and J 1 base short, with 13 bases between. Germline V gene data show CDR1 as MNHEY and CDR2 as SVGEGT. This CDR3 spans 15 amino acids. The CDR3 sequence: CASRGVERSNQPQHF. Written as DNA, the CDR3 is TGTGCCAGCAGAGGGGTAGAAAGGAGCAATCAGCCCCAGCATTTT.

At least ten counts were recorded for this clonotype. The rearrangement uses TRBV7-9 and TRBJ2-1, with 7 bases that match TRBD2. The CDR3 extends over 16 amino acids. The germline gives CDR1 SEHNR, CDR2 FQNEAQ (reference sequence). Trimming took 1 base from V and 3 from J; bases not matched to a gene: 6. CDR3 coding DNA: TGTGCCAGCAGCTTAGTATCCCTAGCGGACTACAATGAGCAGTTCTTC. It translates to CASSLVSLADYNEQFF.

The rearrangement uses TRBV15 and TRBJ2-3; perhaps TRBD2 as D (5 bases). Germline CDR1 and CDR2: LNHNV and YYDKDF (reference sequence). The CDR3 spans 16 residues. Trimming stripped 5 bases from V and 5 bases from J, with 20 bases between. CDR3 coding DNA: TGTGCCACCAGCGTGACCCAAGGAGGAATGAGAGATACGCAGTATTTT. Translating gives CATSVTQGGMRDTQYF.

This clonotype was counted only a few times. The chain joins TRBV20-1 to TRBJ1-6; D remains unclear. CDR3 length equals 15 residues. Germline values: CDR1 DFQATT, CDR2 SNEGSKA (reference sequence). The V and J ends lost 4 bases and 5 bases respectively, with 15 bases between them. CDR3 DNA sequence: TGCAGTGCTAAAAGACCGGCGGCTAATAATTCACCCCTCCACTTT. It encodes CSAKRPAANNSPLHF.

This clonotype was seen a few times. The J gene is TRBJ2-7, the V gene TRBV19, with a possible D match to TRBD1 (5 bases). Looked up from germline, CDR1 is LNHDA and CDR2 is SQIVND (reference sequence). This CDR3 contains 14 residues. V was clipped by 5 bases and J by 0 bases, with 11 bases between them. CDR3 nucleotide sequence: TGTGCCAGTAGTTGGGGCAGGAGCTCCTACGAGCAGTACTTC. It yields the protein CASSWGRSSYEQYF.

The CDR3 bases are TGTGCCAGCAGTGACAGCGTTCACGGCCCGCGCTCTGGAAACACCATATATTTT. Translation: CASSDSVHGPRSGNTIYF. This chain uses TRBV25-1 with TRBJ1-3; no clear D. Between the trimmed V and J ends, which lost 3 bases and 0 bases, there was a span of 18 bases. The CDR3 has 18 residues. Germline loops: CDR1 MGHDK, CDR2 SYGVNS.

The gene calls are TRBV28 and TRBJ2-1; D might be TRBD1 or TRBD2, each matching 5 bases. This CDR3 is built from 16 residues. Germline loops: CDR1 MDHEN, CDR2 SYDVKM. Trimming removed 4 bases from V and 9 bases from J, with 22 bases in between. The CDR3: CASSSTRELVGTEQFF. The CDR3, as DNA: TGTGCCAGCAGTTCTACCAGAGAGCTTGTCGGGACTGAGCAGTTCTTC.

This clonotype was seen more than once but under ten times. This chain joins TRBV9 and TRBJ1-5, with D uncertain. Germline CDR1 is SGDLS and CDR2 is YYNGEE. Between the trimmed V and J ends, which lost 4 bases and 4 bases, there was a span of 15 bases. This CDR3 has 15 residues. CDR3 amino acids: CASSYTDGINQPQHF. For the CDR3, the DNA is TGTGCCAGCAGCTATACGGACGGAATAAATCAGCCCCAGCATTTT.

The V and J genes are TRBV6-4 and TRBJ1-6; D not certain. Trimming left V 10 bases short and J 3 bases short, with 16 bases between. The CDR3 runs 15 residues. Germline V CDR1 and CDR2: MRHNA, SNTAGT. The CDR3 protein is CANPIPASYNSPLHF. The CDR3 DNA follows: TGTGCCAACCCAATCCCAGCCAGCTATAATTCACCCCTCCACTTT.

This clonotype was counted ten times or more. The chain recombines TRBV12-3 or TRBV12-4 with TRBJ2-5; a weak D match, TRBD1 (5 bases). V was shortened by 5 bases and J by 5 bases, with 15 bases between the two germline ends. CDR3 length equals 14 residues. CDR3 bases: TGTGCCAGCAGTCCCCAGGGCCTCGGGGAGACCCAGTACTTC. This sequence encodes CASSPQGLGETQYF.

This clonotype was detected only a few times. The chain uses TRBV7-9 and TRBJ2-7; TRBD1 aligns across 9 bases. CDR1 SEHNR and CDR2 FQNEAQ come from the germline V gene (reference sequence). The CDR3 sequence is 16 residues long. V shed 5 bases and J 2 bases; nucleotides not matched to a gene: 10. CDR3 DNA: TGTGCCAGCAGCGGGGGGACAGGGCAACCCACCTACGAGCAGTACTTC. This codes for CASSGGTGQPTYEQYF.

The chain employs TRBV20-1 and TRBJ1-1; D uncertain. CDR3 length equals 10 residues. V lost 6 bases to trimming and J lost 5 bases, with 7 bases between them. Germline loops: CDR1 DFQATT, CDR2 SNEGSKA (reference sequence). CDR3 in DNA: TGCAGTGCCCCCGGGACTGAAGCTTTCTTT. It specifies CSAPGTEAFF.